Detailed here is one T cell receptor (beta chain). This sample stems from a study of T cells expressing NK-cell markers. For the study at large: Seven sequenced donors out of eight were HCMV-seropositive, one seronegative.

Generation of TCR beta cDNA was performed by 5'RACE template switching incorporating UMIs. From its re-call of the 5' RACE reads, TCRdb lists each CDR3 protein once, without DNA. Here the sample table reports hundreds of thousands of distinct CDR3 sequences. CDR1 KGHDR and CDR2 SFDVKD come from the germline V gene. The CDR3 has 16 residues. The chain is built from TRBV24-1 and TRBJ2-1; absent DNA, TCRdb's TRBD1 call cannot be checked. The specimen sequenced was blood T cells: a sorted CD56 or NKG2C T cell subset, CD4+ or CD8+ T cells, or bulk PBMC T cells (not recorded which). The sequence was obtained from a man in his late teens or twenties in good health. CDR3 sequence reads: CATSDLEGGRVNEQFF.